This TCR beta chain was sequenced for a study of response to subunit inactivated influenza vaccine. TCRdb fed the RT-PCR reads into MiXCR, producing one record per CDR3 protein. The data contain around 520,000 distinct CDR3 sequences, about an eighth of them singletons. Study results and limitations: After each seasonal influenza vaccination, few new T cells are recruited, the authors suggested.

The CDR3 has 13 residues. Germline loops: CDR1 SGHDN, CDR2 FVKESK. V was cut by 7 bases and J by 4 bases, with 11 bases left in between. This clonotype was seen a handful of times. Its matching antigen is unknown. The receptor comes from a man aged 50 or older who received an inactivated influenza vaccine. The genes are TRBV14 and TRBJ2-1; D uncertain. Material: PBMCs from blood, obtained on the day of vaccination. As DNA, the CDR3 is TGTGCCAGCAACAAAGGCATATACAATGAGCAGTTCTTC. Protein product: CASNKGIYNEQFF. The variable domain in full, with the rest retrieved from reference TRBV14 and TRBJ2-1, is EAGVTQFPSHSVIEKGQTVTLRCDPISGHDNLYWYRRVMGKEIKFLLHFVKESKQDESGMPNNRFLAERTGGTYSTLKVQPAELEDSGVYFCASNKGIYNEQFFGPGTRLTVL.